A single sample is the source of the 18 T cell receptor beta chains below, sequenced in a study of cytomegalovirus exposure and HLA in healthy donors. PCR was performed using 60 Vbeta and 13 Jbeta primers. TCRdb keeps only in-frame clones here, not all; method: immunoSEQ multiplex PCR. The sample shows roughly 150,000 clones, approximately 80% of them seen only once. Sequencing was carried out using PBMCs. The receptors derive from a boy younger than 10 in good health and CMV-seronegative.

The V and J genes are TRBV19 and TRBJ2-3; D remains ambiguous. This CDR3 region has 14 residues. The V end was cut by 7 bases, the J end by 1 base, with 12 bases between. Germline V CDR1 and CDR2: LNHDA, SQIVND (reference sequence). The CDR3 spells CASKPQAGTDTQYF. CDR3 sequence (DNA): TGTGCCAGTAAACCCCAGGCCGGCACAGATACGCAGTATTTT.

The chain recombines TRBV6-5 with TRBJ1-5, with no clear D. The CDR3 consists of 15 residues. Germline CDR1 MNHEY, CDR2 SVGAGI. Trimming took 0 bases from V and 5 from J, leaving 11 bases between them. In DNA, the CDR3 is TGTGCCAGCAGTTACTCATGGGGAGCGGATCAGCCCCAGCATTTT. Protein sequence: CASSYSWGADQPQHF.

The rearrangement uses TRBV9 and TRBJ1-1; no firm D call. V was pared by 0 bases and J by 1 base, with 7 bases between. The V gene's germline CDR1 is SGDLS and CDR2 YYNGEE. The CDR3 has 14 amino acids. The CDR3 spells CASSVDGGNTEAFF. The CDR3 DNA sequence: TGTGCCAGCAGCGTAGACGGAGGGAACACTGAAGCTTTCTTT. The whole variable domain, filled in from reference TRBV9 and TRBJ1-1, reads DSGVTQTPKHLITATGQRVTLRCSPRSGDLSVYWYQQSLDQGLQFLIQYYNGEERAKGNILERFSAQQFPDLHSELNLSSLELGDSALYFCASSVDGGNTEAFFGQGTRLTVV.

The rearrangement links TRBV19 to TRBJ1-2; a weak D match, TRBD1 (5 bases). The CDR3 length is 14 residues. Trimming took off 5 bases at V and 2 bases at J, with 12 bases between the two ends. CDR1 and CDR2 (germline): LNHDA, SQIVND (reference sequence). The CDR3 DNA follows: TGTGCCAGTAGTGTGGGGGGGGGAAACTATGGCTACACCTTC. Translation gives CASSVGGGNYGYTF. Based on the CDR3 plus reference TRBV19 and TRBJ1-2, the full variable domain is DGGITQSPKYLFRKEGQNVTLSCEQNLNHDAMYWYRQDPGQGLRLIYYSQIVNDFQKGDIAEGYSVSREKKESFPLTVTSAQKNPTAFYLCASSVGGGNYGYTFGSGTRLTVV.

The genes are TRBV18 and TRBJ2-7; 8 bases match TRBD1. Germline CDR1 reads KGHSH; CDR2 reads LQKENI. Trimming cost V 5 bases and J 5 bases; bases outside gene matches: 11. This CDR3 has 15 amino acids. The CDR3 DNA reads TGTGCCAGCTCAGGCGGACAGGGTCTTACGGACGAGCAGTACTTC. This sequence encodes CASSGGQGLTDEQYF. The full variable domain, rest sourced from reference TRBV18 and TRBJ2-7, is NAGVMQNPRHLVRRRGQEARLRCSPMKGHSHVYWYRQLPEEGLKFMVYLQKENIIDESGMPKERFSAEFPKEGPSILRIQQVVRGDSAAYFCASSGGQGLTDEQYFGPGTRLTVT.

The chain links TRBV5-1 to TRBJ2-7; 10 positions agree with TRBD1. The germline gives CDR1 SGHRS, CDR2 YFSETQ. The CDR3 is 17 residues long. The V and J ends lost 5 bases and 1 base, in that order; junction bases with no gene match: 12. In nucleotides, the CDR3 is TGCGCCAGCAGTAAGGGGACAGGGGTTCCTCGTTCCTACGAGCAGTACTTC. This codes for CASSKGTGVPRSYEQYF. The full variable domain, in which reference TRBV5-1 and TRBJ2-7 provide the parts outside the CDR3, is KAGVTQTPRYLIKTRGQQVTLSCSPISGHRSVSWYQQTPGQGLQFLFEYFSETQRNKGNFPGRFSGRQFSNSRSEMNVSTLELGDSALYLCASSKGTGVPRSYEQYFGPGTRLTVT.

This chain connects TRBV6-4 to TRBJ2-3, with 9 bases lining up with TRBD2. With 5 bases clipped from V and 8 bases from J, the junction kept 11 bases outside the gene matches. CDR1 is MRHNA and CDR2 is SNTAGT in the germline V gene. CDR3 size: 15 residues. This chain's CDR3 is CASSSLAGDFGTQYF. Written as DNA, the CDR3 is TGTGCCAGCAGTTCCTTAGCGGGGGACTTCGGTACGCAGTATTTT.

This clone was seen more than once but under ten times. V and J are TRBV19 and TRBJ1-1; TRBD1 matches at 8 bases. Germline CDR1 reads LNHDA; CDR2 reads SQIVND (reference sequence). The CDR3 loop spans 14 amino acids. V trimming: 3 bases; J trimming: 6 bases; junction bases outside the gene matches: 6. CDR3 sequence: CASSIQGASAEAFF. The CDR3 nucleotides are TGTGCCAGTAGTATCCAGGGGGCATCGGCTGAAGCTTTCTTT.

The chain has TRBV9 and TRBJ1-5; possibly TRBD1 for D (6 bases). CDR1 is SGDLS and CDR2 is YYNGEE in the germline V gene. This CDR3 is built from 16 residues. Trimming pared 4 bases from V and 2 bases from J, leaving 16 bases between. This CDR3 reads CASSIRQGSRNQPQHF. The CDR3 DNA follows: TGTGCCAGCAGCATCAGGCAGGGGAGTCGCAATCAGCCCCAGCATTTT.

The chain joins TRBV11-3 to TRBJ2-2; 7 positions agree with TRBD2. The CDR3 is 15 residues long. CDR1 is SGHNT and CDR2 is YENEEA in the germline V gene. V was pared by 3 bases and J by 6 bases, with 7 bases of the junction left unmatched. CDR3: CASSFLASGAGELFF. The CDR3 DNA reads TGTGCCAGCAGCTTCCTGGCTAGCGGAGCCGGGGAGCTGTTTTTT.

This rearrangement joins TRBV11-2 to TRBJ2-1, with 7 bases matching TRBD2. Germline assignment: CDR1 SGHAT and CDR2 FQNNGV. The CDR3 is 15 amino acids. V lost 1 base, J lost 0 bases, and 0 bases stayed unmatched. The CDR3 DNA reads TGTGCCAGCAGCTTAGGACTAGCCTCCTACAATGAGCAGTTCTTC. This encodes CASSLGLASYNEQFF.

This clone was found a few times. J is TRBJ2-5 and V is TRBV5-4; 11 bases match TRBD2. CDR1 is SGHNT and CDR2 is YYREEE in the germline V gene (reference sequence). V lost 2 bases and J lost 5; bases outside the gene matches: 5. The CDR3 extends over 15 amino acids. The CDR3 spells CASSLASGRKETQYF. CDR3 sequence (DNA): TGTGCCAGCAGCTTAGCTAGCGGGAGGAAGGAGACCCAGTACTTC.

The V gene is TRBV12-5, the J gene TRBJ2-5; possible D gene TRBD2, 6 bases. The last part of the DNA fits TRBJ2-7 better; the J call may be wrong. The CDR3 consists of 16 residues. Germline CDR1 is LGHNT and CDR2 is FRNRAP. The CDR3 region has the DNA TGTGCTAGTGGTTTGTGGGTGGGCGGAGGGACCTACGAGCAGTACTTC. Amino acid sequence: CASGLWVGGGTYEQYF.

The chain combines TRBV14 with TRBJ1-2, with 8 bases fitting TRBD1. V trimming: 3 bases; J trimming: 0 bases; junction bases outside the gene matches: 6. CDR1 and CDR2 (germline): SGHDN, FVKESK. The CDR3 has 16 residues. Here the CDR3 DNA reads TGTGCCAGCAGCCAGAGGACAGGGCGAGCTAACTATGGCTACACCTTC. It is translated as CASSQRTGRANYGYTF.

The chain carries TRBV27 and TRBJ1-1, with D perhaps matching TRBD1 (5 bases). Deletions cut 3 bases from V and 6 bases from J, with 14 bases between. This CDR3 spans 14 amino acids. Looked up from germline, CDR1 is MNHEY and CDR2 is SMNVEV (reference sequence). CDR3 in DNA: TGTGCCAGCAGTTTCGGGGGACTTTTGGCTGAAGCTTTCTTT. Its protein product is CASSFGGLLAEAFF.

This clone has a single count. The genes are TRBV13 and TRBJ2-3; TRBD2 aligns across 14 bases. Germline values: CDR1 PRHDT, CDR2 FYEKMQ (reference sequence). CDR3 length equals 17 residues. The trim removed 5 bases at V and 3 bases at J, leaving 7 bases unmatched. The CDR3 protein is CASSLGTSGRGTDTQYF. DNA of the CDR3: TGTGCCAGCAGCCTGGGGACTAGCGGGAGAGGGACAGATACGCAGTATTTT.

The rearrangement joins TRBV6-5 to TRBJ1-6; no clear D gene. V lost 8 bases and J lost 8, with 13 bases in between. The CDR3 contains 13 residues. Germline CDR1 and CDR2: MNHEY and SVGAGI. CDR3 DNA: TGTGCCAGCCGTCGGCGGTTTCATTCACCCCTCCACTTT. Translated, it gives CASRRRFHSPLHF.

This chain joins TRBV4-3 and TRBJ2-5; D is possibly TRBD1 (6 bases). Between the trimmed V and J ends, which lost 1 base and 5 bases, there was a span of 11 bases. Germline V CDR1 and CDR2: LGHNA, YSLEER. The CDR3 runs to 14 residues. The CDR3 bases are TGCGCCAGCAGCCAAGGGGGACACCCGGAGACCCAGTACTTC. As protein: CASSQGGHPETQYF.